One sample yielded the 32 T cell receptor beta chains listed below, sequenced in a study of human T cells and chemical hapten exposure. TCRdb analysed the RACE reads with MiXCR anew, one entry per CDR3 protein. The table has tens of thousands of distinct CDR3 sequences, roughly 10% seen once. Time point noted: patch test 2, 6 weeks after DPC sensitization. Sample treatment: therapeutic diphenylcyclopropenone sensitization with weekly scalp DPC. This specimen consisted of whole blood, obtained in connection with sensitization to the hapten diphenylcyclopropenone (DPC). The receptors were gathered from a woman between 25 and 40 years old with alopecia areata. Some clones in this sample may be carry-over from other donors' samples.

This clonotype was seen many times. The chain links TRBV7-8 to TRBJ2-7, with TRBD2 identical over 10 bases. V shed 2 bases and J 4 bases; nucleotides not matched to a gene: 2. Germline V gene data show CDR1 as SGHVS and CDR2 as FQNEAQ. CDR3 length: 14 amino acids. CDR3 bases: TGTGCCAGCAGCTTACCTAGCGGGAGTTACGAGCAGTACTTC. It is translated as CASSLPSGSYEQYF.

This clonotype was picked up many times. This chain joins TRBV7-2 and TRBJ2-1; the D gene is possibly TRBD1 (5 bases). CDR1 and CDR2 (germline): SGHTA, FQGNSA. This CDR3 comprises 15 residues. Trimming took 6 bases from V and 7 from J, leaving 19 bases between them. The DNA of the CDR3 is TGTGCCAGCAGACCCCGAAGGGGCGCGATGAATGAGCAGTTCTTC. It translates to CASRPRRGAMNEQFF.

This clonotype appeared a few times. This rearrangement joins TRBV28 to TRBJ2-4, with D uncertain. V lost 3 bases and J lost 7, with 13 bases in between. Looked up from germline, CDR1 is MDHEN and CDR2 is SYDVKM. The CDR3 sequence is 14 residues long. The CDR3 region is CASSFGDRQNIQYF. The CDR3 DNA sequence: TGTGCCAGCAGTTTTGGAGACCGCCAGAACATTCAGTACTTC.

This clonotype came up many times. The V call is TRBV20-1, the J call TRBJ2-5, with D possibly called TRBD1 or TRBD2 (5 bases each). Germline V gene sequence: CDR1 DFQATT, CDR2 SNEGSKA (reference sequence). Trimming removed 2 bases at V and 0 bases at J, with 16 bases between. The CDR3 runs to 16 residues. The CDR3 sequence is CSARHFRDLYQETQYF. DNA of the CDR3: TGCAGTGCTAGACACTTCCGGGACCTGTACCAAGAGACCCAGTACTTC.

This clonotype was observed many times. Here the CDR3 reads CASSLAGKGKETQYF. As DNA, the CDR3 is TGTGCCAGCAGTTTGGCAGGGAAGGGGAAAGAGACCCAGTACTTC. The V call is TRBV27, the J call TRBJ2-5; TRBD1 is a possible D gene (5 bases). With 3 bases removed from V and 3 bases from J, the gap between germline ends came to 14 bases. This CDR3 is 15 amino acids long. CDR1 and CDR2 (germline): MNHEY, SMNVEV (reference sequence).

This clonotype has a count of ten or more. The V gene is TRBV4-2, the J gene TRBJ1-1; D is unclear. The CDR3 covers 17 residues. Germline lookup yields CDR1 LGHNA and CDR2 YNFKEQ. Between the trimmed V and J ends, which lost 1 base and 1 base, there was a span of 16 bases. The CDR3 here is CASSQGRSGQANTEAFF. CDR3 nucleotides: TGTGCCAGCAGCCAAGGAAGATCGGGCCAGGCGAACACTGAAGCTTTCTTT.

This clonotype was counted ten times or more. The chain couples TRBV5-1 to TRBJ1-2; D not certain. This CDR3 has 15 residues. Germline-derived CDR1 and CDR2 are SGHRS and YFSETQ. Trimming pared 0 bases from V and 0 bases from J, leaving 9 bases between. The CDR3 region has the DNA TGCGCCAGCAGCTTGGTCGCCGGTGCTAACTATGGCTACACCTTC. Protein product: CASSLVAGANYGYTF.

This clonotype has ten or more counts. The chain carries TRBV3-1 and TRBJ2-5; 9 nucleotides agree with TRBD2. The germline CDR1 and CDR2 sequences are LGHDT and YNNKEL (reference sequence). J lost 3 bases, V lost 4 bases, and 12 bases had no gene match. This CDR3 region has 17 residues. CDR3 protein: CASSRAGGNPREETQYF. CDR3 nucleotide sequence: TGTGCCAGCAGCCGAGCGGGAGGAAACCCCAGGGAAGAGACCCAGTACTTC.

The gene calls are TRBV28 and TRBJ1-6; no clear D gene. Looked up from germline, CDR1 is MDHEN and CDR2 is SYDVKM. V was trimmed by 5 bases and J by 7 bases, leaving 3 bases between them. The CDR3 has 11 amino acids. Here the CDR3 DNA reads TGTGCCAGCAGTGCCAATTCACCCCTCCACTTT. This gives the protein CASSANSPLHF.

This clonotype appeared many times. This chain uses TRBV27 with TRBJ2-1; 10 positions agree with TRBD2. Germline trimming cut 10 bases from V and 6 bases from J; bases unmatched to any gene: 6. Germline V CDR1 and CDR2: MNHEY, SMNVEV (reference sequence). The CDR3 extends over 13 amino acids. The CDR3 sequence: CATRTSGVNEQFF. The CDR3 DNA follows: TGTGCCACCCGGACTAGCGGCGTCAATGAGCAGTTCTTC.

There are many counts of this clonotype. The rearrangement uses TRBV4-1 and TRBJ2-2; 7 bases align to TRBD1. The germline gives CDR1 MGHRA, CDR2 YSYEKL. The CDR3 contains 17 residues. The trim removed 5 bases at V and 5 bases at J, leaving 14 bases unmatched. CDR3 loop: CASSKIQGDPRTGELFF. The CDR3 region has the DNA TGCGCCAGCAGCAAGATTCAGGGGGACCCCCGTACCGGGGAGCTGTTTTTT.

This clonotype appeared many times. The chain uses TRBV2 and TRBJ2-2; 9 nucleotides align to TRBD1. The CDR3 runs 15 residues. Trimming cost V 6 bases and J 5 bases; bases outside gene matches: 7. The germline CDR1 and CDR2 sequences are SNHLY and FYNNEI. DNA for the CDR3: TGTGCCAGCAGGTCCGGGACAGGGAGAACCGGGGAGCTGTTTTTT. It translates to CASRSGTGRTGELFF.

This clonotype was observed a handful of times. The V gene is TRBV28, the J gene TRBJ2-5; TRBD1 agrees at 7 bases. Trimming cost V 5 bases and J 5 bases; bases outside gene matches: 2. Germline-derived CDR1 and CDR2 are MDHEN and SYDVKM. CDR3 length: 12 amino acids. The CDR3 DNA reads TGTGCCAGCAGTGGGACAGTTGAGACCCAGTACTTC. Translation: CASSGTVETQYF.

This clonotype has a count of ten or more. V usage is TRBV5-1 and J usage is TRBJ2-1, with 7 bases identical to TRBD2. Germline V gene data show CDR1 as SGHRS and CDR2 as YFSETQ. V lost 4 bases to trimming and J lost 5 bases; unmatched junction nucleotides: 12. The CDR3 has 16 amino acids. As DNA, the CDR3 is TGCGCCAGCAGCCTCCCCTTACTAGCGAAGAACAATGAGCAGTTCTTC. Its translation is CASSLPLLAKNNEQFF.

This clonotype has just one count. This clone may be a read error of a much larger clone one base away. This chain connects TRBV19 to TRBJ2-3; 10 positions agree with TRBD2. The germline V gene has CDR1 LNHDA and CDR2 SQIVND (reference sequence). The CDR3 spans 16 residues. The CDR3: CGSSIRTSGSTDTQYF. CDR3 bases: TGTGGCAGTAGTATCCGGACTAGCGGAAGCACAGATACGCAGTATTTT.

This clonotype was detected many times. The rearrangement joins TRBV5-1 to TRBJ2-1; 7 positions agree with TRBD2. V dropped 5 bases and J dropped 7; count of bases not matched to a gene: 9. Germline loops: CDR1 SGHRS, CDR2 YFSETQ. This CDR3 comprises 14 residues. The CDR3 DNA sequence: TGCGCCAGCAGGCCGGCGGGAGTCTTAAATGAGCAGTTCTTC. Its protein is CASRPAGVLNEQFF.

The chain has TRBV7-9 and TRBJ2-1, with 7 nucleotides matching TRBD2. The CDR3 is 14 residues long. Germline V gene data show CDR1 as SEHNR and CDR2 as FQNEAQ (reference sequence). Trimming took 5 bases from V and 9 from J; bases not matched to a gene: 10. CDR3 amino acids: CASSLRAGGGEQFF. In nucleotides, the CDR3 is TGTGCCAGCAGCCTCCGGGCCGGCGGGGGTGAGCAGTTCTTC. The complete variable domain, with remaining parts taken from reference TRBV7-9 and TRBJ2-1, reads DTGVSQNPRHKITKRGQNVTFRCDPISEHNRLYWYRQTLGQGPEFLTYFQNEAQLEKSRLLSDRFSAERPKGSFSTLEIQRTEQGDSAMYLCASSLRAGGGEQFFGPGTRLTVL.

This clonotype has at least ten counts. This chain links TRBV10-3 with TRBJ1-1; 7 nucleotides line up with TRBD1. CDR3 length equals 14 residues. V gave up 10 bases and J gave up 1 base; unmatched junction bases: 9. CDR1 is ENHRY, CDR2 SYGVKD, per germline. The CDR3 sequence: CATVNRGPNTEAFF. As DNA, the CDR3 is TGTGCCACCGTTAACAGGGGCCCGAACACTGAAGCTTTCTTT.

This clonotype has ten or more counts. CDR3 in amino acids: CSATSDRQYF. CDR3 sequence (DNA): TGCAGTGCAACCTCAGACAGGCAGTACTTC. The J gene is TRBJ2-7, the V gene TRBV20-1, with TRBD1 as a possible D gene (5 bases). Germline-derived CDR1 and CDR2 are DFQATT and SNEGSKA (reference sequence). There are 10 residues in the CDR3. Trimming shortened V by 6 bases and J by 9 bases, and 12 bases separated the two germline ends.

This clonotype was recorded a few times. The chain has TRBV7-6 and TRBJ1-6; 7 bases are shared with TRBD1. Germline CDR1 and CDR2: SGHVS and FNYEAQ. V was pared by 6 bases and J by 5 bases, with 13 bases of the junction left unmatched. The CDR3 length is 17 residues. The chain's CDR3 is CASRIVVDRADNSPLHF. The DNA for the CDR3 is TGTGCCAGCAGGATTGTAGTCGACAGGGCCGATAATTCACCCCTCCACTTT.

This clonotype was seen many times. The chain uses TRBV18 and TRBJ2-7; D unclear. In germline, CDR1 is KGHSH, CDR2 LQKENI. This CDR3 has 14 amino acids. The germline V and J ends were trimmed by 3 bases and 0 bases, with 9 bases remaining between them. CDR3 nucleotide sequence: TGTGCCAGCTCACCCGAGTTTGACTCCTACGAGCAGTACTTC. The encoded protein is CASSPEFDSYEQYF. Filled out from reference TRBV18 and TRBJ2-7, the complete variable domain reads NAGVMQNPRHLVRRRGQEARLRCSPMKGHSHVYWYRQLPEEGLKFMVYLQKENIIDESGMPKERFSAEFPKEGPSILRIQQVVRGDSAAYFCASSPEFDSYEQYFGPGTRLTVT.

This clonotype was detected ten times or more. The chain has TRBV3-1 and TRBJ2-1; the D is unclear. Trimming took 4 bases from V and 10 from J, leaving 17 bases between them. Germline V gene lookup returns CDR1 LGHDT and CDR2 YNNKEL (reference sequence). The CDR3 is 14 residues long. The CDR3 DNA follows: TGTGCCAGCAGCCCCACGACTGGAATGGGGGAGCAGTTCTTC. This codes for CASSPTTGMGEQFF.

Many counts were recorded for this clonotype. This chain links TRBV30 with TRBJ2-7; 9 bases align to TRBD1. CDR1 is GTSNPN and CDR2 is SVGIG in the germline V gene (reference sequence). V dropped 7 bases and J dropped 4; count of bases not matched to a gene: 14. CDR3 length: 15 amino acids. The CDR3 reads CALTLGTGREYEQYF. The CDR3 DNA reads as TGTGCCTTGACTCTGGGGACAGGGCGGGAATACGAGCAGTACTTC.

This clonotype was detected once. The V gene is TRBV28, the J gene TRBJ2-7, with 7 bases fitting TRBD1. The CDR3 is 12 amino acids. Germline V CDR1 and CDR2: MDHEN, SYDVKM. The J segment lost 3 bases and the V segment lost 5 bases, leaving 1 base of the junction unmatched. Written as DNA, the CDR3 is TGTGCCAGCAGTGACAGGGTCTACGAGCAGTACTTC. Protein: CASSDRVYEQYF.

This clonotype was found a few times. V usage is TRBV7-2 and J usage is TRBJ2-1; 11 bases are shared with TRBD2. V lost 1 base, J lost 5 bases, and 7 bases stayed unmatched. The CDR3 is made up of 17 amino acids. Germline V gives CDR1 SGHTA, CDR2 FQGNSA. The DNA of the CDR3 is TGTGCCAGCAGCTTAGTGCGACTAGCGGGACTAAACAATGAGCAGTTCTTC. As protein: CASSLVRLAGLNNEQFF.

This clonotype has a count of ten or more. This chain connects TRBV6-6 to TRBJ1-1, with D possibly TRBD1 on 5 matching bases. The CDR3 has 14 residues. From germline, CDR1 is MNHNY and CDR2 SVGAGI (reference sequence). Trimming removed 0 bases at V and 4 bases at J, with 9 bases between. CDR3 bases: TGTGCCAGCAGTTACTCTGGGGGTGGCACTGAAGCTTTCTTT. Residues: CASSYSGGGTEAFF.

This clonotype was picked up many times. The rearrangement uses TRBV28 and TRBJ1-6; perhaps TRBD1 as D (6 bases). CDR3 length: 16 amino acids. V lost 7 bases and J lost 6, with 19 bases in between. CDR1 and CDR2 from the germline V gene are MDHEN and SYDVKM. In nucleotides, the CDR3 is TGTGCCAGCAAGCCTAATCAGGGGACGGGTAATTCACCCCTCCACTTT. It encodes CASKPNQGTGNSPLHF. The entire variable domain, with the rest obtained from reference TRBV28 and TRBJ1-6, is as follows: DVKVTQSSRYLVKRTGEKVFLECVQDMDHENMFWYRQDPGLGLRLIYFSYDVKMKEKGDIPEGYSVSREKKERFSLILESASTNQTSMYLCASKPNQGTGNSPLHFGNGTRLTVT.

Details on this clonotype: The junction departs from germline at one end; a sequencing error may be responsible. DNA for the CDR3: TGCAGTGCTAAAAGTGCCGGAGCAACTAATGAAAAACTGATTTTT. Its translation: CSAKSAGATNEKLIF. The rearrangement joins TRBV20-1 to TRBJ1-4; D gene ambiguous. The length of the CDR3 is 15 residues. Germline CDR1 DFQATT, CDR2 SNEGSKA (reference sequence).

This clonotype was recorded many times. CDR3 sequence: CASSQDLGKGYTF. The DNA of the CDR3 is TGTGCCAGCAGCCAAGATCTGGGCAAAGGCTACACCTTC. The chain carries TRBV14 and TRBJ1-2; no reliable D call. V shed 0 bases and J shed 8 bases, with 10 bases lying between them. Germline V CDR1 and CDR2: SGHDN, FVKESK. CDR3 length equals 13 residues.

This clonotype appeared a few times. The V gene is TRBV19, the J gene TRBJ2-2, with 9 bases identical to TRBD2. Trimming at V came to 3 bases and at J to 8 bases, leaving 7 bases not matched to a gene. This CDR3 contains 15 residues. Germline values: CDR1 LNHDA, CDR2 SQIVND (reference sequence). The CDR3 here is CASSIYSGGMGELFF. The CDR3 region has the DNA TGTGCCAGTAGTATCTATAGCGGGGGAATGGGGGAGCTGTTTTTT.

This clonotype was found many times. The genes are TRBV4-3 and TRBJ2-2; 14 positions agree with TRBD2. The CDR3 is 18 amino acids. Trimming took 2 bases from V and 3 from J; bases not matched to a gene: 5. Germline V lookup: CDR1 LGHNA, CDR2 YSLEER. The CDR3 nucleotides read TGCGCCAGCAGCCAACAAAGACTAGCGGGAGGGTACACCGGGGAGCTGTTTTTT. Protein product: CASSQQRLAGGYTGELFF.

In its sample, this clonotype was seen many times. The gene calls are TRBV7-2 and TRBJ1-2, with 9 bases fitting TRBD1. The CDR3 is 18 residues long. J gave up 0 bases and V 5 bases, and 13 bases lay outside the gene matches. CDR1 SGHTA and CDR2 FQGNSA come from the germline V gene. Here the CDR3 reads CASSPKQGAMAPNYGYTF. Written as DNA, the CDR3 is TGTGCCAGCAGCCCAAAACAGGGGGCGATGGCACCTAACTATGGCTACACCTTC.